One sample yielded the 21 T cell receptor beta chains listed below, sequenced in a study of cytomegalovirus exposure and HLA in healthy donors. The PCR employed 60 Vbeta primers together with 13 Jbeta primers. Libraries were prepared by immunoSEQ multiplex PCR; TCRdb keeps only in-frame clonotypes and omits some of them. The repertoire includes approximately 170,000 clones, approximately 81% of them detected once, and about 1.6% sits in the top ten. Sequenced sample: PBMCs. Every receptor here comes from a male donor in good health and CMV-seronegative.

This chain links TRBV14 with TRBJ1-1; D is ambiguous. Trimming shortened V by 6 bases and J by 6 bases, and 14 bases separated the two germline ends. The CDR3 covers 13 residues. Germline V gene sequence: CDR1 SGHDN, CDR2 FVKESK. The CDR3 is CASSREPGAEAFF. The CDR3 DNA is TGTGCCAGCAGTCGCGAACCAGGCGCTGAAGCTTTCTTT.

V is TRBV7-8 and J is TRBJ2-5; maybe TRBD2 (6 bases). The V gene lost 0 bases and the J gene lost 1 base, with 6 bases spanning the gap. This CDR3 has 14 residues. Germline V gene lookup returns CDR1 SGHVS and CDR2 FQNEAQ. CDR3 amino acids: CASSLAGGQETQYF. CDR3 coding DNA: TGTGCCAGCAGCTTAGCGGGGGGCCAAGAGACCCAGTACTTC. The full variable domain, its missing parts supplied by reference TRBV7-8 and TRBJ2-5, is GAGVSQSPRYKVAKRGQDVALRCDPISGHVSLFWYQQALGQGPEFLTYFQNEAQLDKSGLPSDRFFAERPEGSVSTLKIQRTQQEDSAVYLCASSLAGGQETQYFGPGTRLLVL.

The chain carries TRBV18 and TRBJ2-5; possible D gene TRBD1, 6 bases. The J call may be incorrect, as the DNA end agrees better with TRBJ2-7. The CDR3 runs 15 residues. Germline V lookup: CDR1 KGHSH, CDR2 LQKENI. CDR3 amino acids: CASSPVEQGVYEQYF. The CDR3 bases are TGTGCCAGCTCACCAGTTGAACAGGGTGTGTACGAGCAGTACTTC.

This chain uses TRBV6-5 with TRBJ1-2; 10 bases map to TRBD1. This CDR3 is built from 12 residues. Trimming removed 6 bases from V and 7 bases from J; junction bases left unmatched: 2. Germline lookup yields CDR1 MNHEY and CDR2 SVGAGI. The CDR3 reads CASRTGGGGYTF. The CDR3 DNA sequence: TGTGCCAGCAGGACAGGGGGCGGTGGCTACACCTTC.

This rearrangement joins TRBV6-6 to TRBJ1-5; possible D gene TRBD1, 6 bases. This CDR3 has 13 amino acids. With 11 bases removed from V and 4 bases from J, the gap between germline ends came to 15 bases. The V gene's germline CDR1 is MNHNY and CDR2 SVGAGI (reference sequence). The chain's CDR3 is CAGHREQNQPQHF. CDR3 in DNA: TGTGCCGGCCACAGGGAGCAGAATCAGCCCCAGCATTTT.

The chain uses TRBV12-5 and TRBJ2-1; 13 bases map to TRBD2. Per germline, CDR1 LGHNT and CDR2 FRNRAP. This CDR3 contains 16 residues. With 7 bases clipped from V and 2 bases from J, the junction kept 5 bases outside the gene matches. As DNA, the CDR3 is TGTGCTAGTGTCCCCGGGACTAGCGGGACCTACAATGAGCAGTTCTTC. Translated, it gives CASVPGTSGTYNEQFF. The variable domain in full, with the rest retrieved from reference TRBV12-5 and TRBJ2-1, is DARVTQTPRHKVTEMGQEVTMRCQPILGHNTVFWYRQTMMQGLELLAYFRNRAPLDDSGMPKDRFSAEMPDATLATLKIQPSEPRDSAVYFCASVPGTSGTYNEQFFGPGTRLTVL.

This clone was counted between two and nine times. V gene TRBV9 combines with J gene TRBJ2-7, with TRBD2 matching over 7 bases. The J segment lost 2 bases and the V segment lost 0 bases, leaving 5 bases of the junction unmatched. CDR1 SGDLS and CDR2 YYNGEE come from the germline V gene. This CDR3 contains 15 residues. CDR3 region: CASSVGLAAAYEQYF. The DNA of the CDR3 is TGTGCCAGCAGCGTAGGTCTAGCGGCCGCCTACGAGCAGTACTTC.

The chain carries TRBV7-9 and TRBJ1-5, with TRBD1 as a possible D gene (5 bases). The V and J ends lost 3 bases and 2 bases respectively, with 14 bases between them. This CDR3 region has 16 residues. Germline CDR1 and CDR2: SEHNR and FQNEAQ (reference sequence). DNA of the CDR3: TGTGCCAGCAGCTTCGGGCAGGGCCGCGGCAATCAGCCCCAGCATTTT. This sequence encodes CASSFGQGRGNQPQHF.

The chain combines TRBV2 with TRBJ2-7; 10 nucleotides agree with TRBD2. Germline lookup yields CDR1 SNHLY and CDR2 FYNNEI. J was trimmed by 2 bases and V by 6 bases; bases with no gene match: 7. The CDR3 covers 15 residues. The DNA of the CDR3 is TGTGCCAGCAGGGAGGCTAGCGGGGGTACCTACGAGCAGTACTTC. Protein sequence: CASREASGGTYEQYF.

The gene calls are TRBV5-6 and TRBJ2-7; tentatively, D is TRBD1 (5 bases). The CDR3 sequence is 13 residues long. The germline V gene has CDR1 SGHDT and CDR2 YYEEEE. Trimming left V 2 bases short and J 3 bases short, with 9 bases between. CDR3 loop: CASSFAGYYEQYF. CDR3 DNA: TGTGCCAGCAGCTTTGCAGGGTACTACGAGCAGTACTTC.

J is TRBJ2-1 and V is TRBV2, with 9 positions matching TRBD1. Germline trimming cut 2 bases from V and 6 bases from J; bases unmatched to any gene: 5. The CDR3 contains 15 residues. Looked up from germline, CDR1 is SNHLY and CDR2 is FYNNEI. In DNA form, the CDR3 reads TGTGCCAGCAGTGAATATAGGACAGGGGCCAATGAGCAGTTCTTC. Translating gives CASSEYRTGANEQFF.

This clone was observed a few times. The rearrangement joins TRBV29-1 to TRBJ1-1; possible D gene TRBD1, 6 bases. Germline V gene sequence: CDR1 SQVTM, CDR2 ANQGSEA. V gave up 4 bases and J gave up 6 bases, with 18 bases separating them. This CDR3 comprises 14 residues. DNA for the CDR3: TGCAGCGTTGTCGGGGGGGCGCAGGGAGCTGAAGCTTTCTTT. Amino acid sequence: CSVVGGAQGAEAFF.

This chain links TRBV4-1 with TRBJ2-3; 11 bases align to TRBD2. The trim removed 5 bases at V and 8 bases at J, leaving 6 bases unmatched. CDR3 length: 14 residues. CDR1 and CDR2 (germline): MGHRA, YSYEKL. CDR3 sequence reads: CASSALAGAATQYF. The CDR3 DNA follows: TGCGCCAGCAGCGCACTAGCGGGAGCCGCTACGCAGTATTTT.

This sequence joins TRBV14 and TRBJ2-5; 9 bases map to TRBD1. The CDR3 length is 19 residues. CDR1 and CDR2 (germline): SGHDN, FVKESK. Trimming removed 0 bases from V and 0 bases from J; junction bases left unmatched: 11. CDR3 sequence reads: CASSQESPLWDRDQETQYF. The CDR3 DNA follows: TGTGCCAGCAGCCAAGAATCCCCCCTTTGGGACAGGGACCAAGAGACCCAGTACTTC.

The chain carries TRBV28 and TRBJ1-1; no firm D call. CDR3 length: 15 residues. Looked up from germline, CDR1 is MDHEN and CDR2 is SYDVKM. The V gene lost 1 base and the J gene lost 1 base, with 10 bases spanning the gap. The CDR3 DNA follows: TGTGCCAGCAGTTTATACGGGGATTCGAACACTGAAGCTTTCTTT. Encoded protein: CASSLYGDSNTEAFF.

The sample holds a few counts of this clone. This CDR3 reads CASSSDRAYSYEQYF. CDR3 nucleotides: TGTGCCAGCAGCTCCGACAGGGCTTACTCCTACGAGCAGTACTTC. The chain carries TRBV7-6 and TRBJ2-7, with 7 bases aligning to TRBD1. Germline CDR1 and CDR2: SGHVS and FNYEAQ. The ends lost 4 bases at V and 0 bases at J; junction bases unmatched: 6. CDR3 size: 15 residues.

This sequence joins TRBV2 and TRBJ2-1; weak D call: TRBD1 (6 bases). V gave up 11 bases and J gave up 9 bases, with 20 bases separating them. Germline CDR1 is SNHLY and CDR2 is FYNNEI. The CDR3 sequence is 13 residues long. In nucleotides, the CDR3 is TGTGCCGCAGCCCGGGCAGGGGTGGGTGAGCAGTTCTTC. Encoded protein: CAAARAGVGEQFF.

This chain joins TRBV5-4 and TRBJ2-3, with 9 bases lining up with TRBD2. The CDR3 has 15 amino acids. After removal of 4 bases from V and 5 bases from J, the junction contained 8 bases not matched to a gene. Germline CDR1 is SGHNT and CDR2 is YYREEE (reference sequence). The CDR3 DNA reads as TGTGCCAGCAGCCCGGCGGGGGGGCGGAGAGATACGCAGTATTTT. Its protein product is CASSPAGGRRDTQYF.

The V and J genes are TRBV7-9 and TRBJ1-4; 7 positions agree with TRBD1. This CDR3 is built from 18 residues. Germline V gene data show CDR1 as SEHNR and CDR2 as FQNEAQ (reference sequence). The trim removed 0 bases at V and 8 bases at J, leaving 15 bases unmatched. The CDR3 reads CASSLAHLYRGPLEKLFF. In nucleotides, the CDR3 is TGTGCCAGCAGCTTAGCGCACCTTTACAGGGGACCTCTGGAAAAACTGTTTTTT.

The rearrangement links TRBV19 to TRBJ1-2, with D maybe TRBD1 (5 bases). The CDR3 has 14 residues. V lost 6 bases and J lost 0, with 11 bases in between. Germline CDR1 reads LNHDA; CDR2 reads SQIVND (reference sequence). In DNA form, the CDR3 reads TGTGCCAGTAGACGACAGCCTTCTAACTATGGCTACACCTTC. Translating gives CASRRQPSNYGYTF.

The J gene is TRBJ2-2, the V gene TRBV10-3; weak D call: TRBD1 (5 bases). Trimming pared 10 bases from V and 1 base from J, leaving 13 bases between. Looked up from germline, CDR1 is ENHRY and CDR2 is SYGVKD. There are 14 residues in the CDR3. CDR3 sequence reads: CATKGIWNTGELFF. DNA for the CDR3: TGTGCCACAAAGGGGATCTGGAACACCGGGGAGCTGTTTTTT.